This paragraph reports one T cell receptor beta chain. Its antigen is not known. Only in-frame clones appear in the TCRdb table, and some are missing; sequencing was by immunoSEQ multiplex PCR. Seen here are some 2.3 million clones, approximately 93% observed once, and the top ten hold approximately 0.4%. These data are taken from a study of shared clonotypes between healthy human individuals. Points from the study as a whole: Sampling used blood alone; tissue repertoires probably differ. Relative to memory subsets, naive subsets generally showed larger estimated richness.

Sample: naive CD4+ T cells from PBMCs. Subset described: CD45RA+ positively selected. The receptor comes from a man younger than 35 in good health. Some clones in this sample may be carry-over from other donors' samples.

This CDR3 reads CASRRYYEQYF. For the CDR3, the DNA is TGTGCCAGCAGACGGTACTACGAGCAGTACTTC. The V call is TRBV28, the J call TRBJ2-7; no definite D call. The V and J ends lost 6 bases and 3 bases respectively, with 6 bases between them. From germline, CDR1 is MDHEN and CDR2 SYDVKM. The CDR3 runs to 11 residues.